These 29 T cell receptor beta chains share one sample of origin, sequenced in a study of T cell responses to AZD1222 COVID-19 vaccine. Repertoires were generated with immunoSEQ multiplex PCR, while TCRdb's copy carries only in-frame clones and drops some. Here the sample spans 90,000 to 100,000 clones, 70% to 90% being singletons. The sample consisted of peripheral blood, taken on day 0 of AZD1222 vaccination. The receptors were sampled from an adult in good health.

The chain carries TRBV3-1 (or the pseudogene TRBV3-2) and TRBJ1-2; D not resolved. The CDR3 is 13 residues long. Between the trimmed V and J ends, which lost 0 bases and 8 bases, there was a span of 10 bases. Germline lookup yields CDR1 LGHDT and CDR2 YNNKEL (reference sequence). Here the CDR3 DNA reads TGTGCCAGCAGCCAAGATCCCGGGTACGGCTACACCTTC. It specifies CASSQDPGYGYTF.

The chain joins TRBV15 to TRBJ1-5; TRBD1 might be the D (5 bases). The CDR3 covers 17 residues. The germline CDR1 and CDR2 sequences are LNHNV and YYDKDF (reference sequence). V lost 0 bases, J lost 0 bases, and 12 bases lay in between. CDR3 sequence reads: CATSRDGRDYSNQPQHF. CDR3 coding DNA: TGTGCCACCAGCAGAGATGGCAGGGATTATAGCAATCAGCCCCAGCATTTT.

The chain employs TRBV19 and TRBJ1-5, with no clear D. The CDR3 spans 13 residues. V dropped 1 base and J dropped 3 bases, with 4 bases sitting between them. Germline CDR1 reads LNHDA; CDR2 reads SQIVND (reference sequence). The CDR3 sequence is CASSIGHNQPQHF. CDR3 bases: TGTGCCAGTAGTATAGGTCACAATCAGCCCCAGCATTTT.

CDR3 nucleotide sequence: TGCGCCAGCAGCCAAGAGACACAGGACCGTTACAATGAGCAGTTCTTC. It is translated as CASSQETQDRYNEQFF. This chain joins TRBV4-3 and TRBJ2-1; D perhaps matches TRBD1 (5 bases). With 0 bases removed from V and 4 bases from J, the gap between germline ends came to 13 bases. This CDR3 comprises 16 residues. CDR1 is LGHNA and CDR2 is YSLEER in the germline V gene.

The chain links TRBV3-1 (or the pseudogene TRBV3-2) to TRBJ1-3; D call uncertain. Germline lookup yields CDR1 LGHDT and CDR2 YNNKEL (reference sequence). V was clipped by 4 bases and J by 7 bases, with 11 bases between them. The CDR3 is 13 residues long. In DNA form, the CDR3 reads TGTGCCAGCAGCCTCAGAGGGTCTAACACCATATATTTT. Its protein is CASSLRGSNTIYF.

The genes are TRBV7-2 and TRBJ2-7; D call uncertain. CDR1 and CDR2 from the germline V gene are SGHTA and FQGNSA. This CDR3 contains 15 residues. V dropped 4 bases and J dropped 2 bases, with 15 bases sitting between them. Here the CDR3 DNA reads TGTGCCAGCAGCTCCTGGGGTAGCCCTGCCTACGAGCAGTACTTC. Amino acid sequence: CASSSWGSPAYEQYF.

CDR3 region: CASGTRGTDTQYF. Written as DNA, the CDR3 is TGTGCCAGCGGAACGAGGGGAACAGATACGCAGTATTTT. This chain connects TRBV7-8 to TRBJ2-3, with D possibly being TRBD1 or TRBD2 (5 bases each). Germline V CDR1 and CDR2: SGHVS, FQNEAQ. V shed 8 bases and J shed 3 bases, with 12 bases lying between them. This CDR3 region has 13 residues.

This clone is medium-sized within its sample. This chain links TRBV29-1 with TRBJ1-1, with a weak D call TRBD1 (5 bases). Trimming stripped 7 bases from V and 4 bases from J, with 13 bases between. The CDR3 extends over 12 amino acids. Germline CDR1 reads SQVTM; CDR2 reads ANQGSEA. The CDR3, as DNA: TGCAGCGCCGAGGGGTATCCCACTGAAGCTTTCTTT. Protein: CSAEGYPTEAFF.

The chain joins TRBV4-3 to TRBJ1-2; D is possibly TRBD1 (5 bases). This CDR3 contains 17 residues. V was shortened by 0 bases and J by 7 bases, with 21 bases between the two germline ends. The V gene's germline CDR1 is LGHNA and CDR2 YSLEER. CDR3: CASSQESLNAGSLGYTF. The CDR3 DNA reads TGCGCCAGCAGCCAAGAGAGTCTTAATGCAGGGTCCCTTGGCTACACCTTC.

This clone was seen more than once but under ten times. The chain links TRBV15 to TRBJ2-2; D is uncertain. The CDR3 has 11 amino acids. The V gene lost 4 bases and the J gene lost 9 bases, with 6 bases spanning the gap. Germline V gene data show CDR1 as LNHNV and CDR2 as YYDKDF (reference sequence). CDR3 loop: CATSTSRELFF. The CDR3 nucleotides are TGTGCCACCAGCACGTCGAGGGAGCTGTTTTTT. Drawing the rest from reference TRBV15 and TRBJ2-2, the complete variable domain is DAMVIQNPRYQVTQFGKPVTLSCSQTLNHNVMYWYQQKSSQAPKLLFHYYDKDFNNEADTPDNFQSRRPNTSFCFLDIRSPGLGDTAMYLCATSTSRELFFGEGSRLTVL.

Turning to this clone: Compared with germline, one end of the junction differs, possibly owing to a read error. The CDR3 loop reads CASSVTRGTDTQYF. The CDR3 bases are TGTGCCAGCAGCGTGACTAGAGGCACAGATACGCAGTATTTT. V gene TRBV5-1 combines with J gene TRBJ2-3, with a weak D call TRBD2 (6 bases). The CDR3 is 14 residues long. Germline-derived CDR1 and CDR2 are SGHRS and YFSETQ.

The table lists this clone with a few counts. Mismatch with germline at one junction end may stem from a read error. The CDR3: CASKTSGDYGYTF. DNA for the CDR3: TGTGCCAGCAAAACCTCGGGGGACTATGGCTACACCTTC. The rearrangement joins TRBV5-1 to TRBJ1-2; TRBD1 is a possible D gene (5 bases). The CDR3 totals 13 residues. Germline V gene lookup returns CDR1 SGHRS and CDR2 YFSETQ.

This clone was seen only a few times. The chain recombines TRBV6-5 with TRBJ1-4, with D possibly TRBD1 on 5 matching bases. Trimming cost V 1 base and J 12 bases, with 12 bases left between them. The germline V gene encodes CDR1 MNHEY and CDR2 SVGAGI. The CDR3 loop spans 13 amino acids. The CDR3 is CASSYFRGGELFF. The CDR3 nucleotides are TGTGCCAGCAGTTACTTTCGGGGAGGGGAACTGTTTTTT.

CDR3: CASTDFISTDTQYF. CDR3 DNA sequence: TGTGCCAGCACGGACTTTATAAGCACAGATACGCAGTATTTT. V and J are TRBV7-8 and TRBJ2-3, with D perhaps matching TRBD2 (5 bases). There are 14 residues in the CDR3. Trimming took 7 bases from V and 0 from J, leaving 11 bases between them. CDR1 is SGHVS, CDR2 FQNEAQ, per germline.

The rearrangement joins TRBV27 to TRBJ1-6; D remains ambiguous. Germline assignment: CDR1 MNHEY and CDR2 SMNVEV (reference sequence). V was trimmed by 7 bases and J by 4 bases, leaving 8 bases between them. This CDR3 has 13 amino acids. The CDR3 DNA is TGTGCCAGCATGTACCGTTATAATTCACCCCTCCACTTT. It specifies CASMYRYNSPLHF.

The DNA for the CDR3 is TGTGCCAGCAGGAGGGACGAGCAGTACTTC. This gives the protein CASRRDEQYF. The chain is built from TRBV2 and TRBJ2-7; D possibly corresponds to TRBD2 (5 bases). V gave up 6 bases and J gave up 5 bases, with 5 bases separating them. The germline V gene encodes CDR1 SNHLY and CDR2 FYNNEI. The CDR3 is 10 residues long.

The V and J genes are TRBV7-9 and TRBJ2-2, with 9 bases that match TRBD1. The CDR3 consists of 14 residues. V trimming: 8 bases; J trimming: 6 bases; junction bases outside the gene matches: 7. Germline CDR1 is SEHNR and CDR2 is FQNEAQ (reference sequence). The CDR3 is CASRGTGKAGELFF. The CDR3 bases are TGTGCCAGCCGAGGGACAGGGAAGGCCGGGGAGCTGTTTTTT.

This clone was seen a handful of times. J is TRBJ2-5 and V is TRBV7-2; D may correspond to TRBD1 or TRBD2 (5 bases each). Germline CDR1 SGHTA, CDR2 FQGNSA. The germline V and J ends were trimmed by 1 base and 4 bases, with 13 bases remaining between them. This CDR3 has 15 amino acids. CDR3 nucleotide sequence: TGTGCCAGCAGCTTAGGCCTCTCAGGGACAGAGACCCAGTACTTC. Encoded protein: CASSLGLSGTETQYF. Together with reference TRBV7-2 and TRBJ2-5, the CDR3 gives the full variable domain: GAGVSQSPSNKVTEKGKDVELRCDPISGHTALYWYRQSLGQGLEFLIYFQGNSAPDKSGLPSDRFSAERTGGSVSTLTIQRTQQEDSAVYLCASSLGLSGTETQYFGPGTRLLVL.

The chain links TRBV7-3 to TRBJ2-1, with TRBD2 matching over 12 bases. The CDR3 covers 17 residues. The V gene end was trimmed by 1 base and the J gene end by 5 bases; junction bases not matched to a gene: 6. Germline lookup yields CDR1 SGHTA and CDR2 FQGTGA. CDR3 in DNA: TGTGCCAGCAGCTTAAAAGGACTAGCGGGGAAAGACAATGAGCAGTTCTTC. Translated, it gives CASSLKGLAGKDNEQFF.

The chain employs TRBV7-8 and TRBJ1-4; D is unresolved. CDR1 and CDR2 from the germline V gene are SGHVS and FQNEAQ. The CDR3 consists of 12 residues. Trimming shortened V by 6 bases and J by 5 bases, and 7 bases separated the two germline ends. CDR3 loop: CASSRMNEKLFF. The CDR3 DNA follows: TGTGCCAGCAGTCGAATGAATGAAAAACTGTTTTTT.

The CDR3 DNA follows: TGTGCCAGCAGCTTAGTACAGGGGGCGGCAGATACGCAGTATTTT. Protein product: CASSLVQGAADTQYF. The gene calls are TRBV7-9 and TRBJ2-3, with 9 bases lining up with TRBD1. The trim removed 1 base at V and 4 bases at J, leaving 3 bases unmatched. This CDR3 has 15 amino acids. Germline V gives CDR1 SEHNR, CDR2 FQNEAQ (reference sequence). The variable domain in full, completed from reference TRBV7-9 and TRBJ2-3, reads DTGVSQNPRHKITKRGQNVTFRCDPISEHNRLYWYRQTLGQGPEFLTYFQNEAQLEKSRLLSDRFSAERPKGSFSTLEIQRTEQGDSAMYLCASSLVQGAADTQYFGPGTRLTVL.

The chain carries TRBV30 and TRBJ2-1, with 12 bases fitting TRBD2. Unmatched junction bases numbered 19, after V lost 6 bases and J lost 10 bases. The CDR3 length is 17 residues. Looked up from germline, CDR1 is GTSNPN and CDR2 is SVGIG (reference sequence). CDR3 residues: CACSYVRTSGTPGEQFF. CDR3 bases: TGTGCCTGCAGTTATGTTCGGACTAGCGGGACCCCAGGGGAGCAGTTCTTC.

The chain joins TRBV19 to TRBJ1-2; D is possibly TRBD1 (6 bases). Between the trimmed V and J ends, which lost 3 bases and 4 bases, there was a span of 12 bases. The CDR3 consists of 14 residues. Per germline, CDR1 LNHDA and CDR2 SQIVND (reference sequence). The CDR3 nucleotides read TGTGCCAGTAGTATTGAACAAGGGGGCTATGGCTACACCTTC. Encoded protein: CASSIEQGGYGYTF.

The rearrangement uses TRBV6-5 and TRBJ1-4; D is unresolved. V lost 0 bases, J lost 12 bases, and 11 bases lay in between. Germline values: CDR1 MNHEY, CDR2 SVGAGI. This CDR3 has 13 residues. The CDR3 is CASSYSREAELFF. As DNA, the CDR3 is TGTGCCAGCAGTTACTCCCGGGAGGCAGAACTGTTTTTT.

The chain combines TRBV6-5 with TRBJ2-7; D is tentatively TRBD1 or TRBD2 (7 bases each). Trimming shortened V by 11 bases and J by 0 bases, and 17 bases separated the two germline ends. Germline V CDR1 and CDR2: MNHEY, SVGAGI. CDR3 size: 14 residues. CDR3 region: CACQGGASSYEQYF. CDR3 sequence (DNA): TGTGCCTGCCAGGGGGGGGCGAGCTCCTACGAGCAGTACTTC.

This chain connects TRBV9 to TRBJ2-1; TRBD1 aligns across 8 bases. Unmatched junction bases numbered 8, after V lost 4 bases and J lost 8 bases. Germline V gene lookup returns CDR1 SGDLS and CDR2 YYNGEE. This CDR3 contains 14 residues. The CDR3 is CASSSRTGTDEQFF. CDR3 DNA: TGTGCCAGCAGCTCCCGGACAGGGACCGATGAGCAGTTCTTC.

The chain recombines TRBV18 with TRBJ1-1; D not resolved. Germline V gives CDR1 KGHSH, CDR2 LQKENI. V shed 2 bases and J shed 3 bases, with 7 bases lying between them. CDR3 length: 13 residues. CDR3 nucleotide sequence: TGTGCCAGCTCACCAGGGCAGGACACTGAAGCTTTCTTT. Amino acids: CASSPGQDTEAFF.

The count of this clone is one. V gene TRBV18 combines with J gene TRBJ1-1; tentative D call: TRBD1 (5 bases). From germline, CDR1 is KGHSH and CDR2 LQKENI. The length of the CDR3 is 14 residues. The V end lost 7 bases, the J end lost 2 bases, and 14 bases lay between the germline ends. The CDR3 here is CASFNQGSNTEAFF. DNA of the CDR3: TGTGCCAGCTTCAACCAGGGATCAAACACTGAAGCTTTCTTT. Full variable domain (remainder filled in from reference TRBV18 and TRBJ1-1): NAGVMQNPRHLVRRRGQEARLRCSPMKGHSHVYWYRQLPEEGLKFMVYLQKENIIDESGMPKERFSAEFPKEGPSILRIQQVVRGDSAAYFCASFNQGSNTEAFFGQGTRLTVV.

The chain couples TRBV7-2 to TRBJ1-1; 9 bases align to TRBD1. Germline CDR1 reads SGHTA; CDR2 reads FQGNSA. CDR3 length: 13 residues. V shed 11 bases and J 2 bases; nucleotides not matched to a gene: 6. The chain's CDR3 is CASGTGRNTEAFF. CDR3 nucleotide sequence: TGTGCCTCCGGGACAGGGAGAAACACTGAAGCTTTCTTT.